This TCR beta chain was documented in a study of shared clonotypes between healthy human individuals. General observations from the study: Deeper or shallower sequencing was expected to change how clonotypes are shared among donors. Some clonotypes were shared by all four sorted-subset donors, while others were not shared. The non-shared ones had lower generation probabilities than the shared ones.

Unmatched junction bases numbered 9, after V lost 3 bases and J lost 5 bases. The CDR3 sequence is 15 residues long. Germline CDR1 is KGHSH and CDR2 is LQKENI. Generated by immunoSEQ multiplex PCR, the TCRdb table keeps only in-frame clones and is missing some. The sample yields 2 million to 2.5 million clones, 90% to 95% seen once. Concerning this clone: Antigen: not known.

This clonotype was obtained from a man aged 18 to 30 in good health. The specimen sequenced was naive CD4+ T cells sorted from blood. The sample's subset: CD45RA+ positively selected. V gene TRBV18 combines with J gene TRBJ2-5; TRBD1 aligns across 7 bases. CDR3 in DNA: TGTGCCAGCTCACCCCGGGACAGACCACCGGAGACCCAGTACTTC. It encodes CASSPRDRPPETQYF.